This TCR beta chain was captured by sequencing in a study of CD8+CD57+ T cells in acquired aplastic anemia. Only patients with CD8+CD57+ cell expansion on flow cytometry were chosen for sequencing. The study, taken as a whole, reports: Patients did not significantly differ from controls in CD8+ Simpson's diversity.

Genomic DNA acted as the template from which TCR beta VDJ combination and CDR3 sequence profiling were carried out. TCRdb processed the reads anew with MiXCR; each CDR3 protein has one entry. Here the sample spans a few hundred thousand distinct CDR3 sequences, 82% being singletons. With 7 bases clipped from V and 1 base from J, the junction kept 4 bases outside the gene matches. In germline, CDR1 is SGHTA, CDR2 FQGTGA. This CDR3 contains 14 residues. With regard to this clonotype: Its antigen is currently unknown.

Material: sorted CD4+, CD8+, or CD8+CD57+ T cells (not recorded which) from PBMCs. The clonotype comes from a human donor with aplastic anemia. The chain carries TRBV7-3 and TRBJ2-3, with 8 bases fitting TRBD2. CDR3 nucleotide sequence: TGTGCCAGCAAAATTAGCGGGGGCACAGATACGCAGTATTTT. Protein product: CASKISGGTDTQYF. Supplemented by reference TRBV7-3 and TRBJ2-3, the full variable domain reads GAGVSQTPSNKVTEKGKYVELRCDPISGHTALYWYRQSLGQGPEFLIYFQGTGAADDSGLPNDRFFAVRPEGSVSTLKIQRTERGDSAVYLCASKISGGTDTQYFGPGTRLTVL.